The 5 T cell receptor beta chains in this list originate from one sample, sequenced in a study of shared clonotypes between healthy human individuals. Positive CCR7 selection of CD45RO-negative cells yielded the naive CD8 cells, and terminally differentiated effector memory CD45RA+ cells were excluded. Produced via immunoSEQ multiplex PCR; TCRdb's table is partial and in-frame only. The table lists roughly 590,000 clones, 95% of them singletons. The sequenced material came from naive CD8+ T cells sorted from blood. These receptors all come from a woman in her twenties or thirties in good health.

The chain combines TRBV11-1 with TRBJ2-5; D not certain. The length of the CDR3 is 12 residues. Trimming took off 1 base at V and 5 bases at J, with 5 bases between the two ends. From germline, CDR1 is SGHAT and CDR2 FQDESV (reference sequence). CDR3 protein: CASSLEGETQYF. For the CDR3, the DNA is TGTGCCAGCAGCTTAGAAGGCGAGACCCAGTACTTC. The whole variable domain, remainder taken from reference TRBV11-1 and TRBJ2-5, is EAEVAQSPRYKITEKSQAVAFWCDPISGHATLYWYRQILGQGPELLVQFQDESVVDDSQLPKDRFSAERLKGVDSTLKIQPAELGDSAMYLCASSLEGETQYFGPGTRLLVL.

This clone was observed a single time. The rearrangement uses TRBV5-4 and TRBJ1-1; possible D gene TRBD1, 5 bases. Per the germline V gene, CDR1 is SGHNT and CDR2 is YYREEE (reference sequence). The CDR3 is made up of 12 amino acids. V was trimmed by 3 bases and J by 8 bases, leaving 11 bases between them. The CDR3 region has the DNA TGTGCCAGCAGCTCCGGGACCCAGGAAGCTTTCTTT. Amino acids: CASSSGTQEAFF.

This chain connects TRBV19 to TRBJ2-2, with 7 bases identical to TRBD2. The ends lost 0 bases at V and 8 bases at J; junction bases unmatched: 21. The CDR3 is 20 amino acids. Germline CDR1 reads LNHDA; CDR2 reads SQIVND (reference sequence). DNA for the CDR3: TGTGCCAGTAGTATAGACGAACTCCCCGCTAGCGGCCCGGTTCCGGGGGAGCTGTTTTTT. Translating gives CASSIDELPASGPVPGELFF. Combining the CDR3 with reference TRBV19 and TRBJ2-2 gives the whole variable domain DGGITQSPKYLFRKEGQNVTLSCEQNLNHDAMYWYRQDPGQGLRLIYYSQIVNDFQKGDIAEGYSVSREKKESFPLTVTSAQKNPTAFYLCASSIDELPASGPVPGELFFGEGSRLTVL.

The rearrangement uses TRBV30 and TRBJ2-3, with D tentatively TRBD2 (6 bases). V dropped 4 bases and J dropped 5 bases, with 19 bases sitting between them. The V gene's germline CDR1 is GTSNPN and CDR2 SVGIG (reference sequence). The CDR3 extends over 15 amino acids. DNA of the CDR3: TGTGCCTGGACAACAGTTGGAGGGAGTAGAGATACGCAGTATTTT. It codes for CAWTTVGGSRDTQYF.

For this clone: Different DNA sequences within this sample yield the same CDR3. The chain is built from TRBV5-6 and TRBJ2-2; no firm D call. This CDR3 has 14 amino acids. Germline V gene data show CDR1 as SGHDT and CDR2 as YYEEEE. The V and J ends lost 0 bases and 1 base respectively, with 4 bases between them. The CDR3 protein is CASSLGGNTGELFF. The CDR3 coding sequence is TGTGCCAGCAGCTTGGGCGGGAACACCGGGGAGCTGTTTTTT.